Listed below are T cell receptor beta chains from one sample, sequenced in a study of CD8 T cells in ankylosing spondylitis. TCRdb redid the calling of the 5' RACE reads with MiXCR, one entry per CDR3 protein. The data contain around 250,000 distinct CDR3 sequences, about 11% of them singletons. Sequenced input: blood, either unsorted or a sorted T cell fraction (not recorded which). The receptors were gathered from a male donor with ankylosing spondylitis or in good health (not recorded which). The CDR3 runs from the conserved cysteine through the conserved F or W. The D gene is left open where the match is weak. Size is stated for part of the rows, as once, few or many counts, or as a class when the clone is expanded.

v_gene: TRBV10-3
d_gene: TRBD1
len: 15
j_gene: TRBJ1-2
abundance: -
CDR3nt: TGTGCCATCAGTGGATCGGCAGGGGGATTTGAAGGCTACACCTTC
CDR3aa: CAISGSAGGFEGYTF

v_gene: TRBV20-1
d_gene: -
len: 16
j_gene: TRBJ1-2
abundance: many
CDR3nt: TGCAGTGCTAGAGCACCGCCCGGGGTCCGTAACTATGGCTACACCTTC
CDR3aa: CSARAPPGVRNYGYTF

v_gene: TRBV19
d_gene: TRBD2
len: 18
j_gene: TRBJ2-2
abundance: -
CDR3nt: TGTGCCAGTACCAACTCCCTCTCCGGGAGGCGCGGCACCGGGGAGCTGTTTTTT
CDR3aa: CASTNSLSGRRGTGELFF

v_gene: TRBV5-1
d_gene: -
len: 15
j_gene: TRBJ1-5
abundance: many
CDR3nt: TGCGCCAGCAGCTTGTCCGGTTATAGCAATCAGCCCCAGCATTTT
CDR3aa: CASSLSGYSNQPQHF

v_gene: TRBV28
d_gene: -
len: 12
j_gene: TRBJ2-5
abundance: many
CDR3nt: TGTGCCAGCAGTTTTGAGTTGCGTGGACAGTACTTC
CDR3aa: CASSFELRGQYF

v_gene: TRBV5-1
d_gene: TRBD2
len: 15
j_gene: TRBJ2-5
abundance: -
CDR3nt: TGCGCCAGCAGCTTGGCAGCGGGAGTAGGAGAGACCCAGTACTTC
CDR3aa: CASSLAAGVGETQYF

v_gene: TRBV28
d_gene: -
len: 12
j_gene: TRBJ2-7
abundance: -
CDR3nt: TGTGCCAGCAGCGTTTTGTCCTGCGAGCAGTACTTC
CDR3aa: CASSVLSCEQYF

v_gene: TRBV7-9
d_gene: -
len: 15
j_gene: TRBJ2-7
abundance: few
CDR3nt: TGTGCCAGCGGTACAGGGACTTCCTCCGGGTACGAGCAGTACTTC
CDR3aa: CASGTGTSSGYEQYF

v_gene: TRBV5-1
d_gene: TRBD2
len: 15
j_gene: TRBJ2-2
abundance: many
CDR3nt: TGCGCCAGCAGCTTGGGACTAGCGGAAGGAGGGGAGCTGTTTTTT
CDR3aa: CASSLGLAEGGELFF

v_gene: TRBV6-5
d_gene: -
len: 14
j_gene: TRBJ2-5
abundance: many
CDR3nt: TGTGCCAGCAGTTACTCCCAGGTTCAAGAGACCCAGTACTTC
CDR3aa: CASSYSQVQETQYF

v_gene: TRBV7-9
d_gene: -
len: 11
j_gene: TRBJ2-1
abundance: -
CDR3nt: TGTGCCAGCAGCCAAGGGTTTGTAGAGTTCTTC
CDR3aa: CASSQGFVEFF

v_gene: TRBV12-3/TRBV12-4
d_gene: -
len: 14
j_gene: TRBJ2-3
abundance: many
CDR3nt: TGTGCCAGCACCGCGGGATCCGGCACAGATACGCAGTATTTT
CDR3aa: CASTAGSGTDTQYF

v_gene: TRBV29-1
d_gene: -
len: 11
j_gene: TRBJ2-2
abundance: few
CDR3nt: TGCAGCGGCCGTAACACCGGGGAGCTGTTTTTT
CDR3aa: CSGRNTGELFF

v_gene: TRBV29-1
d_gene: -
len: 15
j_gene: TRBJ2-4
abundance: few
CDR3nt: TGCAGCGTTGTTGCCGACAATAGGGCCAAAAACATTCAGTACTTC
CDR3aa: CSVVADNRAKNIQYF

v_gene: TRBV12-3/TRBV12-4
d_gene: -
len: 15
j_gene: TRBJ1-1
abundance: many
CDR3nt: TGTGCCAGCAGTTTTCTGGCAGGTTCGAACACTGAAGCTTTCTTT
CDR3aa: CASSFLAGSNTEAFF

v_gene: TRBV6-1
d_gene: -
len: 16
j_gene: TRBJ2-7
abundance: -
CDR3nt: TGTGTCAGCAGTGACCCCAGGGTTTGGGGTAGTGACGAGCAGTACTTC
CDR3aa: CVSSDPRVWGSDEQYF

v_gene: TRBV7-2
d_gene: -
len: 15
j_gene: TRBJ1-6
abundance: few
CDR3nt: TGTGCCAGCAGCTTAGCCCCAGGAAATAATTCACCCCTCCACTTT
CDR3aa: CASSLAPGNNSPLHF

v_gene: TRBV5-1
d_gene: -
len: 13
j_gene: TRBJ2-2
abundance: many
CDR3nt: TGCGCCAGCAGCCTTGGGGAGACCGGGGAGCTGTTTTTT
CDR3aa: CASSLGETGELFF

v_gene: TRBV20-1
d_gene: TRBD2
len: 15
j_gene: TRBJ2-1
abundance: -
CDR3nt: TGCAGTGCAACGCGACTAGCGGGAGCAGGCAATGAGCGGTTCTTC
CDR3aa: CSATRLAGAGNERFF

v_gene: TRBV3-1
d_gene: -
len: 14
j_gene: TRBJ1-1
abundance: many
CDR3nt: TGTGCCAGCGGCCTCCAGGGGTCCCACACTGAAGCTTTCTTT
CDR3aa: CASGLQGSHTEAFF

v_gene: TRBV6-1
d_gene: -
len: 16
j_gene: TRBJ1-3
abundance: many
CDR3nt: TGTGCCAGCAGGCCCCGGACACCTAGCTCTGGAAACACCATATATTTT
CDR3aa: CASRPRTPSSGNTIYF

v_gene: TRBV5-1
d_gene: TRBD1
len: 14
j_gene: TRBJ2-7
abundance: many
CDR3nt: TGTGCCAGCAGCGTCGGGACAGGGGGATACGAGCAGTACTTC
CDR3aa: CASSVGTGGYEQYF

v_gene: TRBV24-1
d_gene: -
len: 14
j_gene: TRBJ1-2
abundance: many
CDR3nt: TGTGCCACCAGTGATCGTCGGTTGGACTATGGCTACACCTTC
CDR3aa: CATSDRRLDYGYTF

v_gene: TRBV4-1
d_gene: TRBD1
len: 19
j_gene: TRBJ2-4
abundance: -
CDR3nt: TGCGCCAGCAGCCAAGAGGCCGTGGGACAGGGGGCTATCGAAAACATTCAGTACTTC
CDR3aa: CASSQEAVGQGAIENIQYF

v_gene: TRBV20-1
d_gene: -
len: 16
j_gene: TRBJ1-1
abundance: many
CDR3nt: TGCAGTGCTCCCACGGCGACAGGACTCCTGGGGACTGAAGCTTTCTTT
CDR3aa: CSAPTATGLLGTEAFF

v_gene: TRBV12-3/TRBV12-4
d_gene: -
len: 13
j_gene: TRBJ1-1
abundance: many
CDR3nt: TGTGCCAGCAGTTTACTGTTAGGTCCTGAAGCTTTCTTT
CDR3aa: CASSLLLGPEAFF

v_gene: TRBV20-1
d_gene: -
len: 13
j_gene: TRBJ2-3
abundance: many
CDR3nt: TGCAGTGCTAGGGACTCAAGCACAGATACGCAGTATTTT
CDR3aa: CSARDSSTDTQYF

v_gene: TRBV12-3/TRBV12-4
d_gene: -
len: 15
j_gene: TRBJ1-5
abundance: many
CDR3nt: TGTGCCAGCAGCCCTTGGATACAGGGAGGAGGGCCCCAGCATTTT
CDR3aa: CASSPWIQGGGPQHF

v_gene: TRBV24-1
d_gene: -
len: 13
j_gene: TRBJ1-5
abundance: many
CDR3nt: TGTGCCACCAGTGATATAGGGGTGCAGCCCCAGCATTTT
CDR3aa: CATSDIGVQPQHF

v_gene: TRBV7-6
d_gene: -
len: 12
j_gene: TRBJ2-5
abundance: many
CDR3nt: TGTGCCAGCAGCCCCCCTAAAGAGACCCAGTACTTC
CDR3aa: CASSPPKETQYF

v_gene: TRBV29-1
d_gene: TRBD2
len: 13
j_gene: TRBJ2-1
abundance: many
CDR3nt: TGCAGCGTTGGTCCAGCGGGAGGGAATGAGCAGTTCTTC
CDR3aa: CSVGPAGGNEQFF

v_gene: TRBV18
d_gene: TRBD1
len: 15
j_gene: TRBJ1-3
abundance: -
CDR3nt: TGTGCCAGCTCACTTCAACCGGGACAGAAGAACACCATATATTTT
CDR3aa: CASSLQPGQKNTIYF

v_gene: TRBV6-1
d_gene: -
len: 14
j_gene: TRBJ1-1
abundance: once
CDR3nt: TGTGCCAGCAGCCGAGGAGCGACTGTAGAAGAAGCTTTCTTT
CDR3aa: CASSRGATVEEAFF

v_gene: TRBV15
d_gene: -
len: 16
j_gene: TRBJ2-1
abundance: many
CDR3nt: TGTGCCACCAGCAGAGATCAGGGGGGGGCTGTAAATGAGCAGTTCTTC
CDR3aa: CATSRDQGGAVNEQFF

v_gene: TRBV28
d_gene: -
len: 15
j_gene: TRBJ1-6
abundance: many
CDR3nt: TGTGCCAGCAGTTTAACTGCGGACTCTCGGTCACCCCTCCACTTT
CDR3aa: CASSLTADSRSPLHF

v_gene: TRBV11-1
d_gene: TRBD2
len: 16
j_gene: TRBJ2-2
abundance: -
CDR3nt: TGTGCCAGCAGCGGCCTAGCGGGGGGGCGTACCGGGGAGCTGTTTTTT
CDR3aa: CASSGLAGGRTGELFF

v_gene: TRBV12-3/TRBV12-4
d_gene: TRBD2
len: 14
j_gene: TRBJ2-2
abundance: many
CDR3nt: TGTGCCAGCAGCTTGACTAGCGGGACCGGGGAGCTGTTTTTT
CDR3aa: CASSLTSGTGELFF

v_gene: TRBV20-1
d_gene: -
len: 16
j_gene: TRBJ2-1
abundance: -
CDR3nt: TGCTGTGCTAGAGATTATGAGGGAGCCTCCTACAATAAGCAGTTCTTC
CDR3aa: CCARDYEGASYNKQFF

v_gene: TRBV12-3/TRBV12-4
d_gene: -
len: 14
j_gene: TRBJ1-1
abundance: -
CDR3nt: TGTGCCAGCAGTTTTCAGTCCCACGGGGCTGAAGCTTTCTTT
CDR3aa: CASSFQSHGAEAFF

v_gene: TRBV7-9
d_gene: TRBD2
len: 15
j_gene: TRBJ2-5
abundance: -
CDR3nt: TGTGCCAGCAGCTCCGGACTAGCTAAGTTCGAGACCCAGTACTTC
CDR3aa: CASSSGLAKFETQYF

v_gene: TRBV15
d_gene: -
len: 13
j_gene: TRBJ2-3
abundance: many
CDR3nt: TGTGCCACCAGCAGATCCGATGGCCCGGGGCAGTATTTT
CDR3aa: CATSRSDGPGQYF

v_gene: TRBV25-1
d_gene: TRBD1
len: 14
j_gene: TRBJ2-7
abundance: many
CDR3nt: TGTGCCAGTTACTCGGGACAGGGGGCATACGAGCAGTACTTC
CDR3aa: CASYSGQGAYEQYF

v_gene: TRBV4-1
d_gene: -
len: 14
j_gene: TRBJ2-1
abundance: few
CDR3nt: TGCGCCAGCAGCCAAGATCCTGGGTACGATGAGCAGTTCTTC
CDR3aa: CASSQDPGYDEQFF

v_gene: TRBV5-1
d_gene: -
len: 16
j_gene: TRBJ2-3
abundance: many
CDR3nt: TGCGCCAGCAGCTTGCATCCCCTTTCGAGCACAGATACGCAGTATTTT
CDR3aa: CASSLHPLSSTDTQYF

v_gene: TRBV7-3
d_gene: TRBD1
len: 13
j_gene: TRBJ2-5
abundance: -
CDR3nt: TGTGCCAGCAGCTTGAACAGGGGAGAGACCCAGTACTTC
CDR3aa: CASSLNRGETQYF

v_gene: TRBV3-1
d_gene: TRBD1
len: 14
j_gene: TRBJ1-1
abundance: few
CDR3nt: TGTGCCAGCAGCCAAGTGTCAGGGGGGACTGAAGCTTTCTTT
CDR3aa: CASSQVSGGTEAFF

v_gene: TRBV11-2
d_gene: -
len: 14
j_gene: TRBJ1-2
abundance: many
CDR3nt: TGTGCCAGCAGCTCTTCCAACACGAACTATGGCTACACCTTC
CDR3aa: CASSSSNTNYGYTF

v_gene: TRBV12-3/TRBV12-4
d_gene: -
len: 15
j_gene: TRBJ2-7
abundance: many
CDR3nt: TGTGCCAGCAGTCCCGAGGACTGGGACTTGAACGAGCAGTACTTC
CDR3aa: CASSPEDWDLNEQYF

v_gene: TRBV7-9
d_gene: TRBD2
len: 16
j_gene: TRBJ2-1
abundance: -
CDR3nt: TGTGCCAGCAGCCTCTTAAGGCGGGGGACCTTCAATGAGCAGTTCTTC
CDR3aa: CASSLLRRGTFNEQFF

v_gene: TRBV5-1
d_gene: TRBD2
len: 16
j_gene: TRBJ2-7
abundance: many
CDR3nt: TGCGCCAGCAGCCGATCGGGACTAGCGGGACGGGGCGAGCAGTACTTC
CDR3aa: CASSRSGLAGRGEQYF

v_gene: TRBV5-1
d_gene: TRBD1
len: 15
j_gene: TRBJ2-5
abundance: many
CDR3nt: TGCGCCAGCAAGGAAAAGGGACAGTACCAAGAGACCCAGTACTTC
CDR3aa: CASKEKGQYQETQYF

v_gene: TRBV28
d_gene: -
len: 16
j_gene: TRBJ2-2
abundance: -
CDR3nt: TGTGCCAGCAGTTTAGAGGTCCTCACCTCCACCGGGGAGCTGTTTTTT
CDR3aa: CASSLEVLTSTGELFF

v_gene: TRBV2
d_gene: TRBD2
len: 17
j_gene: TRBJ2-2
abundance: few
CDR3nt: TGTGCCAGCAGTGAGCTAGCGGGAGGCAGTAGGCTAGGGGAGCTGTTTTTT
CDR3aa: CASSELAGGSRLGELFF

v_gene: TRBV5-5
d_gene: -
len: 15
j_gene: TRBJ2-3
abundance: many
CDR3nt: TGTGCCAGCAGCTTAGCGGTGGGGGGCACAGATACGCAGTATTTT
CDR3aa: CASSLAVGGTDTQYF

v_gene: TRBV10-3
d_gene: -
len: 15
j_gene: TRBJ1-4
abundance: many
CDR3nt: TGTGCCATCAGTGAGTTGGAGGGCGCAGGGGAAAAACTGTTTTTT
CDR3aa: CAISELEGAGEKLFF

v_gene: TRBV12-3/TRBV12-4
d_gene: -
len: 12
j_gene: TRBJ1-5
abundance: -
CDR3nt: TGTGCCAGCCGAGGGGGGGGACAGCCCCAGCATTTT
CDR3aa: CASRGGGQPQHF

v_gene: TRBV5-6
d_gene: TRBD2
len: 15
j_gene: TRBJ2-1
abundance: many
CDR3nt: TGTGCCAGCAGCTTGGTCTGGCGGGAGTACAATGAGCAGTTCTTC
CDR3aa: CASSLVWREYNEQFF